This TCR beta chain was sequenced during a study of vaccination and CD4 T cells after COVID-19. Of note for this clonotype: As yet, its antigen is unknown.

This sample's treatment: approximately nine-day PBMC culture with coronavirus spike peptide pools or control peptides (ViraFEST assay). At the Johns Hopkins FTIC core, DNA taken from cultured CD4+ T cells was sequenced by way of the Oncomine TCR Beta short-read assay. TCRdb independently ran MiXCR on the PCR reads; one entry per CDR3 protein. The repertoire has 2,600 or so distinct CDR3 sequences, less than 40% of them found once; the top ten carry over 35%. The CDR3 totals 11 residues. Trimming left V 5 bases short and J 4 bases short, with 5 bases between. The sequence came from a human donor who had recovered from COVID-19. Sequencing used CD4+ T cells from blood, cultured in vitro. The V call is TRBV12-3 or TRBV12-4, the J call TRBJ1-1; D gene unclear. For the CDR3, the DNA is TGTGCCAGCAGTCTTTCCACTGAAGCTTTCTTT. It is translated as CASSLSTEAFF.